These T cell receptor beta chains were read from a single sample in a study of OX40 agonist ivuxolimab in advanced cancers. Measured with immunoSEQ multiplex PCR; TCRdb has only the in-frame clones, and not every one. Of over 20,000 clones listed, 80% to 90% are singletons. The material was CD4+ or CD8+ T cells sorted from blood, obtained in a trial of the OX40 agonist ivuxolimab. The receptor set was obtained from an adult with an advanced solid tumor such as melanoma, head and neck, liver or kidney cancer. Both conserved end residues are part of each CDR3. Each record gives: clone size, D gene, V gene, J gene, CDR3 protein, CDR3 DNA. A D gene is named only where the DNA matches it firmly. Size tells how often a clone was seen (once, few, many) or the class of an expanded clone, and some rows leave it out.

size: .; D: .; V: TRBV18; J: TRBJ2-7; CDR3: CASSPASDQGEQYF; DNA: TGTGCCAGCTCACCGGCTAGCGACCAGGGCGAGCAGTACTTC
size: few; D: .; V: TRBV18; J: TRBJ1-6; CDR3: CASSPTREGWGSPLHF; DNA: TGTGCCAGCTCACCAACGAGGGAGGGGTGGGGATCACCCCTCCACTTT
size: .; D: .; V: TRBV5-4; J: TRBJ2-5; CDR3: CASSAHRETQYF; DNA: TGTGCCAGCAGCGCACACAGGGAGACCCAGTACTTC
size: .; D: TRBD2; V: TRBV7-2; J: TRBJ2-1; CDR3: CASSYLAGGIQSSYNEQFF; DNA: TGTGCCAGCAGCTACCTAGCGGGGGGGATACAGAGCTCCTACAATGAGCAGTTCTTC
size: .; D: TRBD2; V: TRBV5-1; J: TRBJ2-1; CDR3: CASSPEGTSGGSYNEQFF; DNA: TGCGCCAGCAGCCCGGAAGGGACTAGCGGGGGGTCGTACAATGAGCAGTTCTTC
size: .; D: TRBD1; V: TRBV4-3; J: TRBJ2-2; CDR3: CASSHIPGQGDTGELFF; DNA: TGCGCCAGCAGCCACATCCCGGGACAGGGTGACACCGGGGAGCTGTTTTTT
size: .; D: .; V: TRBV7-8; J: TRBJ2-7; CDR3: CASSPKVDGTYEQYF; DNA: TGTGCCAGCAGCCCTAAGGTAGACGGGACCTACGAGCAGTACTTC
size: .; D: TRBD1; V: TRBV6-5; J: TRBJ1-1; CDR3: CASSPFTGDAFF; DNA: TGTGCCAGCAGTCCTTTCACAGGGGACGCTTTCTTT
size: .; D: .; V: TRBV7-7; J: TRBJ2-5; CDR3: CASSYGSTGEETQYF; DNA: TGTGCTAGCAGCTACGGATCGACAGGTGAAGAGACCCAGTACTTC
size: .; D: .; V: TRBV4-3; J: TRBJ1-1; CDR3: CASSQDLGGTMNTEAFF; DNA: TGCGCCAGCAGCCAAGATCTTGGAGGGACCATGAACACTGAAGCTTTCTTT
size: .; D: TRBD1; V: TRBV2; J: TRBJ1-5; CDR3: CASRPSGRGLSQPQHF; DNA: TGTGCCAGCAGACCAAGCGGCAGGGGGCTTAGTCAGCCCCAGCATTTT
size: .; D: .; V: TRBV11-3; J: TRBJ2-6; CDR3: CASSFGRNSGANVLTF; DNA: TGTGCCAGCAGCTTCGGACGGAACTCTGGGGCCAACGTCCTGACTTTC
size: few; D: TRBD2; V: TRBV7-8; J: TRBJ2-3; CDR3: CASSGGRGGLSTDTQYF; DNA: TGTGCCAGCAGCGGCGGGCGGGGGGGACTTAGCACAGATACGCAGTATTTT
size: once; D: .; V: TRBV25-1; J: TRBJ2-1; CDR3: CASSAGQGGNNEQFF; DNA: TGTGCCAGCAGTGCCGGTCAGGGCGGGAATAATGAGCAGTTCTTC
size: .; D: .; V: TRBV18; J: TRBJ1-1; CDR3: CASSSDQVNTEAFF; DNA: TGTGCCAGCTCATCCGATCAGGTGAACACTGAAGCTTTCTTT
size: .; D: TRBD1; V: TRBV9; J: TRBJ1-4; CDR3: CASSGDRGPPTNEKLFF; DNA: TGTGCCAGCAGCGGGGACAGGGGACCCCCAACTAATGAAAAACTGTTTTTT
size: .; D: .; V: TRBV7-7; J: TRBJ1-1; CDR3: CASSLRTNTEAFF; DNA: TGTGCTAGCAGCTTACGGACGAACACTGAAGCTTTCTTT
size: few; D: .; V: TRBV11-2; J: TRBJ2-7; CDR3: CASSFPLGGLYEQYF; DNA: TGTGCCAGCAGCTTCCCCCTGGGGGGGCTCTACGAGCAGTACTTC
size: .; D: TRBD1; V: TRBV29-1; J: TRBJ1-1; CDR3: CSANRGISTEAFF; DNA: TGCAGCGCCAACAGGGGGATAAGTACTGAAGCTTTCTTT
size: .; D: .; V: TRBV7-9; J: TRBJ1-1; CDR3: CASSLGVVHTEAFF; DNA: TGTGCCAGCAGCTTGGGGGTGGTCCACACTGAAGCTTTCTTT
size: few; D: .; V: TRBV11-3; J: TRBJ2-3; CDR3: CASSLAEDTQYF; DNA: TGTGCCAGCAGCTTAGCGGAAGACACGCAGTATTTT
size: .; D: TRBD1; V: TRBV5-4; J: TRBJ1-1; CDR3: CASSYSGQMNTEAFF; DNA: TGTGCCAGCAGCTATTCGGGACAGATGAACACTGAAGCTTTCTTT
size: .; D: .; V: TRBV5-8; J: TRBJ2-5; CDR3: CASSYYKLGTQETQYF; DNA: TGTGCCAGCAGCTACTATAAACTAGGGACCCAAGAGACCCAGTACTTC
size: .; D: .; V: TRBV5-4; J: TRBJ1-2; CDR3: CASSSESGGAGATF; DNA: TGTGCCAGCAGCTCCGAGAGCGGGGGCGCGGGTGCCACCTTC
size: .; D: .; V: TRBV11-3; J: TRBJ2-1; CDR3: CASSLAGAHEQFF; DNA: TGTGCCAGCAGCTTAGCGGGGGCCCATGAGCAGTTCTTC
size: few; D: .; V: TRBV7-9; J: TRBJ2-7; CDR3: CASSMTAEQYF; DNA: TGTGCCAGCAGCATGACAGCCGAGCAGTACTTC
size: few; D: .; V: TRBV10-1; J: TRBJ2-3; CDR3: CASRDGGQPPPSTDTQYF; DNA: TGCGCCAGCAGGGATGGGGGACAACCACCCCCTAGCACAGATACGCAGTATTTT
size: .; D: .; V: TRBV11-2; J: TRBJ2-6; CDR3: CASSFSSGANVLTF; DNA: TGTGCCAGCAGCTTTAGCTCTGGGGCCAACGTCCTGACTTTC
size: once; D: .; V: TRBV29-1; J: TRBJ1-5; CDR3: CSVARDINQPQHF; DNA: TGCAGCGTAGCCAGGGACATCAATCAGCCCCAGCATTTT
size: .; D: .; V: TRBV10-3; J: TRBJ2-3; CDR3: CAISAREGSTDTQYF; DNA: TGTGCCATCAGTGCCCGGGAAGGGAGCACAGATACGCAGTATTTT
size: .; D: TRBD1; V: TRBV4-1; J: TRBJ1-1; CDR3: CASSQVQGFGNEAFF; DNA: TGCGCCAGCAGCCAAGTACAGGGGTTCGGGAATGAAGCTTTCTTT
size: .; D: TRBD1; V: TRBV29-1; J: TRBJ2-1; CDR3: CSVDAPGQYNEQFF; DNA: TGCAGCGTTGACGCTCCGGGACAGTACAATGAGCAGTTCTTC
size: .; D: TRBD1; V: TRBV5-6; J: TRBJ1-4; CDR3: CASSRDRGNEKLFF; DNA: TGTGCCAGCAGCCGGGACAGAGGTAACGAAAAACTGTTTTTT
size: few; D: .; V: TRBV20-1; J: TRBJ1-5; CDR3: CSARRNQPQHF; DNA: TGCAGTGCTAGACGCAATCAGCCCCAGCATTTT
size: .; D: .; V: TRBV18; J: TRBJ1-6; CDR3: CASSPGGRRSPLHF; DNA: TGTGCCAGCTCACCGGGAGGGAGGCGTTCACCCCTCCACTTT
size: .; D: .; V: TRBV7-9; J: TRBJ2-7; CDR3: CASSFDYEQYF; DNA: TGTGCCAGCAGCTTCGACTACGAGCAGTACTTC
size: .; D: TRBD1; V: TRBV18; J: TRBJ1-4; CDR3: CASSPMGQGGEKLFF; DNA: TGTGCCAGCTCACCAATGGGACAGGGAGGGGAAAAACTGTTTTTT
size: .; D: TRBD2; V: TRBV6-5; J: TRBJ2-1; CDR3: CASSYFGLAGDEQFF; DNA: TGTGCCAGCAGTTACTTCGGACTAGCGGGCGATGAGCAGTTCTTC
size: once; D: TRBD2; V: TRBV6-6; J: TRBJ2-3; CDR3: CASSWTSGTDTQYF; DNA: TGTGCCAGCAGCTGGACTAGCGGCACAGATACGCAGTATTTT
size: .; D: TRBD1; V: TRBV5-4; J: TRBJ2-4; CDR3: CASSLVGQGSVNIQYF; DNA: TGTGCCAGCAGCTTGGTGGGACAGGGGTCGGTAAACATTCAGTACTTC
size: .; D: .; V: TRBV27; J: TRBJ1-1; CDR3: CASSSDPFSNTEAFF; DNA: TGTGCCAGCAGCTCGGACCCCTTTAGTAACACTGAAGCTTTCTTT
size: .; D: .; V: TRBV9; J: TRBJ2-1; CDR3: CASSVRLYNEQFF; DNA: TGTGCCAGCAGCGTCCGGCTCTACAATGAGCAGTTCTTC
size: .; D: TRBD1; V: TRBV6-1; J: TRBJ2-1; CDR3: CASSDPQGAFDEQFF; DNA: TGTGCCAGCAGTGATCCTCAGGGGGCATTCGATGAGCAGTTCTTC
size: .; D: TRBD1; V: TRBV19; J: TRBJ1-3; CDR3: CASSSGTVGNTIYF; DNA: TGTGCCAGTAGTAGCGGGACAGTTGGAAACACCATATATTTT
size: .; D: .; V: TRBV2; J: TRBJ1-1; CDR3: CASLPGVTEAFF; DNA: TGTGCCAGCCTGCCAGGGGTGACTGAAGCTTTCTTT
size: .; D: TRBD1; V: TRBV5-1; J: TRBJ2-3; CDR3: CASTSGGRGTDTQYF; DNA: TGCGCCAGCACCTCAGGGGGCAGGGGCACAGATACGCAGTATTTT
size: .; D: TRBD1; V: TRBV19; J: TRBJ1-2; CDR3: CASSPDRGSYTF; DNA: TGTGCCAGTAGTCCGGACAGGGGTAGCTACACCTTC
size: .; D: .; V: TRBV11-1; J: TRBJ2-5; CDR3: CASSLTPGAQETQYF; DNA: TGTGCCAGCAGCTTAACCCCAGGGGCCCAAGAGACCCAGTACTTC
size: .; D: TRBD2; V: TRBV7-2; J: TRBJ2-5; CDR3: CASSLNPSGAAGTQYF; DNA: TGTGCCAGCAGCTTGAACCCTAGCGGGGCGGCCGGGACCCAGTACTTC
size: .; D: .; V: TRBV10-3; J: TRBJ1-2; CDR3: CAISESREYGYTF; DNA: TGTGCCATCAGTGAGTCGAGAGAATATGGCTACACCTTC
size: .; D: .; V: TRBV11-2; J: TRBJ2-7; CDR3: CASSLGGGGRREQYF; DNA: TGTGCCAGCAGCTTAGGTGGTGGGGGTCGGAGGGAGCAGTACTTC
size: .; D: .; V: TRBV5-1; J: TRBJ2-1; CDR3: CASSFDLAGYNEQFF; DNA: TGCGCCAGCAGCTTTGACCTAGCTGGCTACAATGAGCAGTTCTTC
size: .; D: .; V: TRBV4-3; J: TRBJ1-1; CDR3: CASSQVGGNTEAFF; DNA: TGCGCCAGCAGCCAAGTTGGCGGCAACACTGAAGCTTTCTTT
size: .; D: .; V: TRBV29-1; J: TRBJ2-5; CDR3: CSVEGAAETQYF; DNA: TGCAGCGTTGAGGGTGCTGCGGAGACCCAGTACTTC